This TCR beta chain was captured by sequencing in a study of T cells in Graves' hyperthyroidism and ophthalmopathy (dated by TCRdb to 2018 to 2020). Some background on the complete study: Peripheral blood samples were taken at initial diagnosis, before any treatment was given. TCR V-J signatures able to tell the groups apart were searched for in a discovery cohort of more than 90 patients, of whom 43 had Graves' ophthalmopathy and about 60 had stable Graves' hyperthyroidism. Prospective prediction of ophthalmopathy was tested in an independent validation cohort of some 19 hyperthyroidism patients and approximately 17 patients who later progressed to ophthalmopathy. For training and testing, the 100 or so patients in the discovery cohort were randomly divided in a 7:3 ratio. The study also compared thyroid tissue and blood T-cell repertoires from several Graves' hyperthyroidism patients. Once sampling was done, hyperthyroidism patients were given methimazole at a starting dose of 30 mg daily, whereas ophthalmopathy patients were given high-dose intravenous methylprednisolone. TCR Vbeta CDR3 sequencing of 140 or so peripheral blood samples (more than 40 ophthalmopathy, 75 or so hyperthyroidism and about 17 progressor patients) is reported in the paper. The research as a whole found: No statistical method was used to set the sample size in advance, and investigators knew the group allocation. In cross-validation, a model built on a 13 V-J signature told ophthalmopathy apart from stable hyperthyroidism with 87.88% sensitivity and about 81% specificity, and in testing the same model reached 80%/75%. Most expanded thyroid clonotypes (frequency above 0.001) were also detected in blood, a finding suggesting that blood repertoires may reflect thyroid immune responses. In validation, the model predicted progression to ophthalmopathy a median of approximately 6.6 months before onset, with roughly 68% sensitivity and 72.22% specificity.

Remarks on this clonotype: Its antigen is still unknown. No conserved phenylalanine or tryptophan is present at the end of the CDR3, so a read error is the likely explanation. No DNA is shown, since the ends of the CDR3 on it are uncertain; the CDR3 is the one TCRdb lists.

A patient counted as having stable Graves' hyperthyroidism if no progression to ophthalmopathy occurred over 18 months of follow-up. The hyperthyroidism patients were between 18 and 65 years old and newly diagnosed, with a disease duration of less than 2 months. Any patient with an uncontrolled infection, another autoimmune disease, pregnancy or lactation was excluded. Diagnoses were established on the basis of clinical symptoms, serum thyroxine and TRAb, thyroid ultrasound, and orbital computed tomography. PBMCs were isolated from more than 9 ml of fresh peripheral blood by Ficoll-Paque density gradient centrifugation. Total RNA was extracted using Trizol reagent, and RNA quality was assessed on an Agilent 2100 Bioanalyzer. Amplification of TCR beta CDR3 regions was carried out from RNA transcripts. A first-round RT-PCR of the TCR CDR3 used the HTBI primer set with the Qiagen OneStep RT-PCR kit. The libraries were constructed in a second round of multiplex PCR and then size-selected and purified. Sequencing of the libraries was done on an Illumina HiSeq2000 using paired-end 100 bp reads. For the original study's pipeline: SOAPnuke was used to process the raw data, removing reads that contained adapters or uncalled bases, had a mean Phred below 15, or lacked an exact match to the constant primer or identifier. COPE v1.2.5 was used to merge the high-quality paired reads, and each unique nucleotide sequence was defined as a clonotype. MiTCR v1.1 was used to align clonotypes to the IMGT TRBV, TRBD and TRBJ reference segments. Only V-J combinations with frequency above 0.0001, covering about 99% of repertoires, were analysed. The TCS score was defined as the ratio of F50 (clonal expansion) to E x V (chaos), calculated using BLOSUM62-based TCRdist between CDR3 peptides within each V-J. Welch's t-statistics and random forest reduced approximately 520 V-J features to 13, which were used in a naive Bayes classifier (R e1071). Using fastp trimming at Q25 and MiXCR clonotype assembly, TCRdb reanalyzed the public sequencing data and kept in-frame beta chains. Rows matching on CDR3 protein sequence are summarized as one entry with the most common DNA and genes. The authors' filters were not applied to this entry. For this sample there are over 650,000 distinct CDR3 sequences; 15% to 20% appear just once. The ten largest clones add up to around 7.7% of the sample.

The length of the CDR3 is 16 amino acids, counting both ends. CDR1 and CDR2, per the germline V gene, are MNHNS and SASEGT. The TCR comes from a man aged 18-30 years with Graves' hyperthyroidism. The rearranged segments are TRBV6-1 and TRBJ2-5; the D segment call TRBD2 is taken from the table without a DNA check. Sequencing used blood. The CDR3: CASSPPGGRALETQYL.